The T cell receptor beta chain under discussion was sequenced for a study of blood T cells in healthy people across ages. This clonotype was observed a handful of times. The target antigen is unknown. Study-wide points: Per million T cells, TCR beta diversity dropped roughly linearly as age increased.

The CDR3 runs to 14 residues. V was trimmed by 3 bases and J by 0 bases, leaving 8 bases between them. Looked up from germline, CDR1 is SQVTM and CDR2 is ANQGSEA. Next came a second PCR, run for about 6 to 12 cycles, which used a sample-barcoded 5' primer along with a J-beta primer mix. Samples each returned at least 3 million CDR3-containing paired-end reads. MiXCR, applied by TCRdb to the 5' RACE reads, yields one record per CDR3 protein. The table records about 1.4 million distinct CDR3 sequences, approximately 59% of them present only once. The receptor was derived from a man younger than 35 in good health. The sample was blood. The genes are TRBV29-1 and TRBJ1-4; the D is unclear. In DNA form, the CDR3 reads TGCAGCGTTGACCCCATGGCAACTAATGAAAAACTGTTTTTT. This sequence encodes CSVDPMATNEKLFF.